The TCR beta chain described here comes from a study of blood T cell repertoires in COVID-19. The authors' processing: Amplification from reference gene primers served as the basis for estimated nucleated cell counts. Sequenced by immunoSEQ multiplex PCR; TCRdb stores in-frame clones only, minus some. The V and J calls and the clone size are those of that table, but D and trimming were determined from the DNA. The sample shows nearly 350,000 clones, 87% of them seen only once. Germline CDR1 SGHDN, CDR2 FVKESK. The V end was cut by 3 bases, the J end by 2 bases, with 11 bases between. This CDR3 spans 15 amino acids.

Source material: PBMCs or T cells enriched from blood (not recorded which). The chain couples TRBV14 to TRBJ2-1, with TRBD1 as a possible D gene (5 bases). This receptor was taken from a woman in her twenties or thirties who had recovered from COVID-19. In nucleotides, the CDR3 is TGTGCCAGCAGCCACCCCAGGGTCCCCTACAATGAGCAGTTCTTC. Protein: CASSHPRVPYNEQFF.